The 10 T cell receptor beta chains below come from one sample, sequenced in a study of OX40 agonist ivuxolimab in advanced cancers. The assay was immunoSEQ multiplex PCR, and TCRdb's table has in-frame clones only and misses some. This sample has roughly 60,000 clones, with approximately 79% found just once. This material consisted of CD4+ or CD8+ T cells sorted from blood, taken in a trial of the OX40 agonist ivuxolimab. The receptors shown here come from an adult with an advanced solid tumor such as melanoma, head and neck, liver or kidney cancer.

The V call is TRBV6-5, the J call TRBJ2-7; D gene unclear. The CDR3 contains 13 residues. Germline lookup yields CDR1 MNHEY and CDR2 SVGAGI. The V and J ends lost 10 bases and 6 bases respectively, with 19 bases between them. CDR3 loop: CATASSKRAEQYF. DNA for the CDR3: TGTGCCACCGCGAGTTCGAAAAGGGCCGAGCAGTACTTC.

V and J are TRBV30 and TRBJ1-3; D possibly corresponds to TRBD1 (5 bases). Germline CDR1 is GTSNPN and CDR2 is SVGIG (reference sequence). The CDR3 sequence is 16 residues long. Trimming shortened V by 2 bases and J by 0 bases, and 14 bases separated the two germline ends. The CDR3 spells CAWSPTDTASGNTIYF. The DNA for the CDR3 is TGTGCCTGGAGTCCTACGGACACGGCCTCTGGAAACACCATATATTTT.

This clone was counted a single time. The chain links TRBV18 to TRBJ2-7, with no clear D. V lost 6 bases and J lost 7, with 16 bases in between. Per germline, CDR1 KGHSH and CDR2 LQKENI. The CDR3 spans 13 residues. The CDR3 protein is CASSRDPAGEQYF. The DNA for the CDR3 is TGTGCCAGCTCGAGAGATCCCGCCGGGGAGCAGTACTTC.

The chain uses TRBV6-1 and TRBJ2-1; 15 nucleotides match TRBD2. The CDR3 length is 19 residues. V trimming: 3 bases; J trimming: 4 bases; junction bases outside the gene matches: 10. CDR1 and CDR2 (germline): MNHNS, SASEGT. DNA for the CDR3: TGTGCCAGCAGTGAGGACAGTCCGGGACTAGCGGGAGGTTACAATGAGCAGTTCTTC. This sequence encodes CASSEDSPGLAGGYNEQFF.

This rearrangement joins TRBV5-4 to TRBJ1-2; 7 bases fit TRBD1. The length of the CDR3 is 13 residues. The ends lost 4 bases at V and 7 bases at J; junction bases unmatched: 7. Germline loops: CDR1 SGHNT, CDR2 YYREEE (reference sequence). CDR3 sequence (DNA): TGTGCCAGCAGCCCGCGACAGGGCGGTGGCTACACCTTC. Protein sequence: CASSPRQGGGYTF.

This chain joins TRBV5-1 and TRBJ1-6; no definite D call. Germline CDR1 and CDR2: SGHRS and YFSETQ. V gave up 0 bases and J gave up 9 bases, with 10 bases separating them. The CDR3 length is 14 residues. The CDR3 nucleotides read TGCGCCAGCAGCTTGGAACAGAGTAGTTCACCCCTCCACTTT. This gives the protein CASSLEQSSSPLHF.

The sample holds one count of this clone. The V and J genes are TRBV5-5 and TRBJ1-5; 7 bases map to TRBD1. CDR1 and CDR2 (germline): SGHKS, YYEKEE (reference sequence). This CDR3 has 14 residues. V lost 4 bases to trimming and J lost 6 bases; unmatched junction nucleotides: 7. In nucleotides, the CDR3 is TGTGCCAGCAGCCCCGTAGGGGGCGTTCAGCCCCAGCATTTT. Amino acid sequence: CASSPVGGVQPQHF.

The chain links TRBV11-2 to TRBJ2-2; D remains unclear. Germline V gives CDR1 SGHAT, CDR2 FQNNGV. Trimming left V 7 bases short and J 0 bases short, with 9 bases between. The CDR3 is made up of 14 amino acids. This chain's CDR3 is CASTPHPNTGELFF. The DNA for the CDR3 is TGTGCCAGCACCCCTCACCCGAACACCGGGGAGCTGTTTTTT.

CDR3 DNA sequence: TGTGCCAGCAGTCGACAGGGACCCAACAATGAGCAGTTCTTC. Translating it yields CASSRQGPNNEQFF. The chain combines TRBV6-5 with TRBJ2-1, with 7 nucleotides matching TRBD1. CDR1 MNHEY and CDR2 SVGAGI come from the germline V gene. This CDR3 is 14 amino acids long. V was pared by 5 bases and J by 5 bases, with 6 bases of the junction left unmatched.

The V call is TRBV6-5, the J call TRBJ1-5; a possible D gene is TRBD1 (5 bases). Trimming took 8 bases from V and 6 from J, leaving 20 bases between them. This CDR3 contains 15 residues. The V gene's germline CDR1 is MNHEY and CDR2 SVGAGI. CDR3 sequence (DNA): TGTGCCAGCCAAAGGGATTCAGGGACTACTCAGCCCCAGCATTTT. As protein: CASQRDSGTTQPQHF.